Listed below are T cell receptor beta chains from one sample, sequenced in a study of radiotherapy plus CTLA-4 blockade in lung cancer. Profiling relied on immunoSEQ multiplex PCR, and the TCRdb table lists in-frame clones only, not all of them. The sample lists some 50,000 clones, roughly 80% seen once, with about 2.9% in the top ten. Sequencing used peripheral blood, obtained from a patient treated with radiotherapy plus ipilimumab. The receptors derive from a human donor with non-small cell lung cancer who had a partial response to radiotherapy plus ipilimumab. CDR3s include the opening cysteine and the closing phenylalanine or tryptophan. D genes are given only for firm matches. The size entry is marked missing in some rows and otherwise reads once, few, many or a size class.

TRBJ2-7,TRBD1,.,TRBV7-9,TGTGCCAGCAGCGGCCGACAGGGGCCCAACGAGCAGTACTTC,CASSGRQGPNEQYF
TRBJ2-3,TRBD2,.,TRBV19,TGTGCCAGTAGCCCGGTGGCGGGGGGGCCGGGTACGCAGTATTTT,CASSPVAGGPGTQYF
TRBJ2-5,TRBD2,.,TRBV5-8,TGTGCCAGCAGCCGGGAGGTCCAAGAGACCCAGTACTTC,CASSREVQETQYF
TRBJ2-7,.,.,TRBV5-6,TGTGCCAGCAGCTTGGGATTCGGGGTATCCGGCTACGAGCAGTACTTC,CASSLGFGVSGYEQYF
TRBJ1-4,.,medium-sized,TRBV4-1,TGCGCCAGCAGCCAAGATTCAGGGATGGATGAAAAACTGTTTTTT,CASSQDSGMDEKLFF
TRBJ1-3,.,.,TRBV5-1,TGCGCCAGCAGCCCCCAGGGGCCCCGTACTGGAAACACCATATATTTT,CASSPQGPRTGNTIYF
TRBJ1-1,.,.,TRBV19,TGTGCCAGTAGTACTTCGGCTGGACAGAACACTGAAGCTTTCTTT,CASSTSAGQNTEAFF
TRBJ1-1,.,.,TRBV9,TGTGCCAGCAGCGTAGTTGAGACTAAGGGCACTGAAGCTTTCTTT,CASSVVETKGTEAFF
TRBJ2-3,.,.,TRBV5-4,TGTGCCAGCAGGTCACCATCAGGGGGCACAGATACGCAGTATTTT,CASRSPSGGTDTQYF
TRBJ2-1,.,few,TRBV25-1,TGTGCCAGCAGTCCATTAACTTACAATGAGCAGTTCTTC,CASSPLTYNEQFF
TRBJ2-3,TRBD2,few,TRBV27,TGTGCCAGCAGTTTATCGGGGCGGGGGGGCCCATATACGCAGTATTTT,CASSLSGRGGPYTQYF
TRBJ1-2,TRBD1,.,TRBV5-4,TGTGCCAGCAGCTGGTGGGACAGGGCAAGCGGCTACACCTTC,CASSWWDRASGYTF
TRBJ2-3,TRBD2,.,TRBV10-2,TGCGCCAGCAGTGAACCGGCGGGGGAGGTGGATACGCAGTATTTT,CASSEPAGEVDTQYF
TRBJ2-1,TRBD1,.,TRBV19,TGTGCCAGTAGTATCTTACAGGGGTCTGAGAGGAAGTTCTTC,CASSILQGSERKFF
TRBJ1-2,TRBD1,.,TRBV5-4,TGTGCCAGCAGCTCCCGGGACAGGGGGCAAGTGGGCTACACCTTC,CASSSRDRGQVGYTF
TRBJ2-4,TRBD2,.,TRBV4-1,TGCGCCAGCGCGGGGGGAGCCAAAAACATTCAGTACTTC,CASAGGAKNIQYF
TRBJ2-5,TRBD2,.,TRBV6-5,TGTGCCACGAGCGGGGATAGCGGGGGCCAAGAGACCCAGTACTTC,CATSGDSGGQETQYF
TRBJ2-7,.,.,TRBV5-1,TGCGCCAGCAGCCCGGACGGGGTCTCCTACGAGCAGTACTTC,CASSPDGVSYEQYF
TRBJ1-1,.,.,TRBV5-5,TGTGCCAGCACCATTGACCCAGACTGGTACACTGAAGCTTTCTTT,CASTIDPDWYTEAFF
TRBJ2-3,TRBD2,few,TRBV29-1,TGCAGCGCCGGGACTAGTGTGGCAGATACGCAGTATTTT,CSAGTSVADTQYF
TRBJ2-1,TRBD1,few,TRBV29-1,TGCAGCGCCGGGACAGGGTTGAATGAGCAGTTCTTC,CSAGTGLNEQFF
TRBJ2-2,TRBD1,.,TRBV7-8,TGTGCCAGCAGCTTAATCCCGGGACAGGGGGTTCCCATCACCGGGGAGCTGTTTTTT,CASSLIPGQGVPITGELFF
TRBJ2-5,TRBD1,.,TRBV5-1,TGCGCCAGCAGCCCGGACAGGGGGCTGGGCCAAGAGACCCAGTACTTC,CASSPDRGLGQETQYF
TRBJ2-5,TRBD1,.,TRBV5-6,TGTGCCAGCAGCACTGGACAGGGGTTAACCCAGTACTTC,CASSTGQGLTQYF
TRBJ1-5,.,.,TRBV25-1,TGTGCCAGCAGTGAATTAGGCCGGGAGGGTCAGCCCCAGCATTTT,CASSELGREGQPQHF
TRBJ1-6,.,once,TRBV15,TGTGCCACCAGCGGAGCCCCATCAGGGAATTCACCCCTCCACTTT,CATSGAPSGNSPLHF
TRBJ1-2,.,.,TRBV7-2,TGTGCCAGCAGCCACCCGACAGGACCCAGCCCCACCTTC,CASSHPTGPSPTF
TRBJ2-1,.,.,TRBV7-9,TGTGCCAGCAGCCCGTTCAATGAGCAGTTCTTC,CASSPFNEQFF
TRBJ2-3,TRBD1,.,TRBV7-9,TGTGCCAGCAGCTACCCGACAGGGGGTCGGTCAGATACGCAGTATTTT,CASSYPTGGRSDTQYF
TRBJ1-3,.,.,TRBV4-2,TGTGCCAGCAGCCAATCAGGGGCTTTGAGCTCTGGAAACACCATATATTTT,CASSQSGALSSGNTIYF
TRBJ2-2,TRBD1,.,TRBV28,TGTGCCAGCAGTACCACAGGGGGTCCGAACACCGGGGAGCTGTTTTTT,CASSTTGGPNTGELFF
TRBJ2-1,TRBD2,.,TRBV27,TGTGCCAGCAGCTTAGCGGGGATCTCCTACAATGAGCAGTTCTTC,CASSLAGISYNEQFF
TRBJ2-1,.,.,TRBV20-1,TGCAGTGCTTTGAGTGAGAATGAGCAGTTCTTC,CSALSENEQFF
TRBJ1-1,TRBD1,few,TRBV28,TGTGCCAGCAGTTTCCCGGACAGGGCGGACACTGAAGCTTTCTTT,CASSFPDRADTEAFF
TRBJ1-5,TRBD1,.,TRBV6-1,TGTGCCAGCAGTGATGGGACAGCTAATCAGCCCCAGCATTTT,CASSDGTANQPQHF
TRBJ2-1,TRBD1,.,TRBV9,TGTGCCAGCAGCGTAGGGGGGACAGGGGGCGCCGTTAGGACCAACAATGAGCAGTTCTTC,CASSVGGTGGAVRTNNEQFF
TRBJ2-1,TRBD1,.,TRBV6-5,TGTGCCAGCAGTTCCCGGACAGGGAGCTCCTACAATGAGCAGTTCTTC,CASSSRTGSSYNEQFF